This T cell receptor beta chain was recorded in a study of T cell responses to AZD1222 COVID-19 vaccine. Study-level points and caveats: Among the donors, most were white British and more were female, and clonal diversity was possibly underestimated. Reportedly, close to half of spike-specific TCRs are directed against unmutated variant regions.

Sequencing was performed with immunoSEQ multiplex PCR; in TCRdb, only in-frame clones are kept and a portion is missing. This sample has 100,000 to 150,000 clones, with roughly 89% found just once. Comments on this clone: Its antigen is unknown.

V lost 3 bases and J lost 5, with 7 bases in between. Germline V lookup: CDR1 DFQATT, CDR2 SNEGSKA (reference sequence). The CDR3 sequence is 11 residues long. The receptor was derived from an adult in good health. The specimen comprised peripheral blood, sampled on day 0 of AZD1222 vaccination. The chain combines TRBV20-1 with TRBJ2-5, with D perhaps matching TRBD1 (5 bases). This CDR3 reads CSASQGETQYF. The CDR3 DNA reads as TGCAGTGCTAGTCAGGGTGAGACCCAGTACTTC.